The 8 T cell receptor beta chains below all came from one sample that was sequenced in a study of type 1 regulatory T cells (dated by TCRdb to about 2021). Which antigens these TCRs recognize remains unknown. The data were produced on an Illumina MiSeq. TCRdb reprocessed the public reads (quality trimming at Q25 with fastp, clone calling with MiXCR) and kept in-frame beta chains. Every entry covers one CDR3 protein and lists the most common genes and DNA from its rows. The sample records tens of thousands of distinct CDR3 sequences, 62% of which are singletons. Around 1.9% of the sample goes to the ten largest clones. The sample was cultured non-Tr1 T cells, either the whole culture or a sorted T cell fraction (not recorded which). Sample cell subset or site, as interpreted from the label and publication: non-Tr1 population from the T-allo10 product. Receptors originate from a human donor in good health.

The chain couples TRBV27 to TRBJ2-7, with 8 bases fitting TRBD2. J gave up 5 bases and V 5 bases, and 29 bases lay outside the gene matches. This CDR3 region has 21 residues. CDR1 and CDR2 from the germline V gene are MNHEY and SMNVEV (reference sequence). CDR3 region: CASSPLQGHLNGRAFLNEQYF. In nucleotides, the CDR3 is TGTGCCAGCAGTCCACTTCAGGGACATTTGAACGGGAGGGCATTTTTGAACGAGCAGTACTTC.

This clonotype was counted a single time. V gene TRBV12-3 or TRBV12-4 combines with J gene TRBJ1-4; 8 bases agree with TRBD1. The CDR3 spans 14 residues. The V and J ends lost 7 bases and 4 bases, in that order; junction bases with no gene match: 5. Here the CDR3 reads CASTQDRDNEKLFF. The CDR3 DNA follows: TGTGCCAGCACCCAGGACAGGGATAATGAAAAACTGTTTTTT.

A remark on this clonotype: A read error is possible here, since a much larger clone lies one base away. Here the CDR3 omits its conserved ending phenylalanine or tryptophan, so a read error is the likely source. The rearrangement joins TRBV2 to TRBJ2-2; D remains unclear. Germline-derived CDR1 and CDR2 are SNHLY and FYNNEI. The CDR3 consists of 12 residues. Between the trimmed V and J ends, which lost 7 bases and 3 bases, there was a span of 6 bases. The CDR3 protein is CASTMDTGELFV. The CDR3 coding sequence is TGTGCCAGCACGATGGACACCGGGGAGCTGTTTGTT.

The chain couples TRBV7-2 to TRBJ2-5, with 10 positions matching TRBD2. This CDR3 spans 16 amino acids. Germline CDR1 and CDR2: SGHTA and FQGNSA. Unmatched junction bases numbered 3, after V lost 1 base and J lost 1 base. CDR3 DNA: TGTGCCAGCAGCTTAGAGAGGACTAGCGGCCAAGAGACCCAGTACTTC. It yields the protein CASSLERTSGQETQYF.

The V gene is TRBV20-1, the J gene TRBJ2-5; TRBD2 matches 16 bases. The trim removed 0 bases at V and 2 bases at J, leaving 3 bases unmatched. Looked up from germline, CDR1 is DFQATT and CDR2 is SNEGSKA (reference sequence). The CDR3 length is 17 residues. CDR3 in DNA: TGCAGTGCTAGAGATGGGACTAGCGGGAGGGAACAAGAGACCCAGTACTTC. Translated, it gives CSARDGTSGREQETQYF.

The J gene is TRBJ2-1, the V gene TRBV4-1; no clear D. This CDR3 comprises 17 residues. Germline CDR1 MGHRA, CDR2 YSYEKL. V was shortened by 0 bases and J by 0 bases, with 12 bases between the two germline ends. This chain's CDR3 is CASSQDPKGHSYNEQFF. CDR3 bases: TGCGCCAGCAGCCAAGATCCAAAGGGCCACTCCTACAATGAGCAGTTCTTC.

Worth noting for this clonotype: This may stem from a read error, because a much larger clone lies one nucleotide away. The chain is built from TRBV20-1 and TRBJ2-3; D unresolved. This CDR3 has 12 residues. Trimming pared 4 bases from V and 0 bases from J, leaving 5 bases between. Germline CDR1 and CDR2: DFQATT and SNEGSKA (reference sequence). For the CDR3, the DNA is TGCAGTGCTACACGTAGCACAGATACGCAGTATTTT. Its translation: CSATRSTDTQYF.

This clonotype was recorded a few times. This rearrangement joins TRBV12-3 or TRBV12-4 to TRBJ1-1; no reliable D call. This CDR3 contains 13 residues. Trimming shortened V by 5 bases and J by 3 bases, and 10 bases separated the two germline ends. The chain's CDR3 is CASSPRPDTEAFF. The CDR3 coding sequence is TGTGCCAGCAGTCCCCGACCGGACACTGAAGCTTTCTTT.